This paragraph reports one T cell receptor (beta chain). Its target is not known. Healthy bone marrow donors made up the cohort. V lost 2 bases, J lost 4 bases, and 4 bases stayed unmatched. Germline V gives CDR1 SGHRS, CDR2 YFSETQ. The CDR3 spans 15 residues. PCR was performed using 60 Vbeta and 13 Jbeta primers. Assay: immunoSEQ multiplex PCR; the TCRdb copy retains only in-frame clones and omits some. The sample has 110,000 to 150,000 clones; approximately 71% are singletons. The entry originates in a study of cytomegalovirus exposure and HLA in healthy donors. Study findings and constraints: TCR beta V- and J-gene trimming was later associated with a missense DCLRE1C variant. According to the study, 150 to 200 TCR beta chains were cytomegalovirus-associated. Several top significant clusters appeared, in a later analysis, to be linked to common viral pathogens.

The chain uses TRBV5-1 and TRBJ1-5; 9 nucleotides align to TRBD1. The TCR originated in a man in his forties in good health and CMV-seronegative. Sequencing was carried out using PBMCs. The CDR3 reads CASSLTTGGNQPQHF. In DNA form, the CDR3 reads TGCGCCAGCAGCTTAACGACAGGGGGTAATCAGCCCCAGCATTTT.